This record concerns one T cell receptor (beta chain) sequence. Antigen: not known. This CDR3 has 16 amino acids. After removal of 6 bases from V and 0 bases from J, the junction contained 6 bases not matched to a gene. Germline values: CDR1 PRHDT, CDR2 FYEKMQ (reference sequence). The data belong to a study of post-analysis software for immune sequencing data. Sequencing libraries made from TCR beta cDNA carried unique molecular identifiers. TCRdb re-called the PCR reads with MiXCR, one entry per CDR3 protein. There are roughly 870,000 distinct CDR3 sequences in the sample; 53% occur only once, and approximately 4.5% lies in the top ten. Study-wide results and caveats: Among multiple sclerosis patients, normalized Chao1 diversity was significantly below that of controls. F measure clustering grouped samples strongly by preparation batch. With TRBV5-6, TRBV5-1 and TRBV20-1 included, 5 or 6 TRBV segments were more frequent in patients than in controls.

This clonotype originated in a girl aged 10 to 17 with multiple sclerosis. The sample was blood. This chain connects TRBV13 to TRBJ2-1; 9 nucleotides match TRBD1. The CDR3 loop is CASRRADRGSYNEQFF. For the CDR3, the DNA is TGTGCCAGCAGACGCGCGGACAGGGGCTCCTACAATGAGCAGTTCTTC.